This T cell receptor (beta chain) was found in a study of monozygotic twins with inflammatory bowel disease. General study points: With others, IBD patients shared fewer clonotypes than healthy twins did, especially with disease activity.

With respect to this clonotype: No antigen is known for it.

CDR1 and CDR2 (germline): MNHEY, SMNVEV (reference sequence). The length of the CDR3 is 15 residues. For every sample, eight separate reactions were used to make cDNA. Via template switching, UMIs carrying a 6-nucleotide sample barcode were introduced. TCRdb reworked the 5' RACE reads into one entry per CDR3 protein, no DNA. Its table lists 300,000 to 350,000 distinct CDR3 sequences. The receptor's source is a human donor with ulcerative colitis or Crohn's disease, or a healthy co-twin of an affected twin (not recorded which). This chain uses TRBV27 with TRBJ2-7; the TCRdb D gene call, TRBD1, has no DNA to confirm it. The specimen was blood. Here the CDR3 reads CASSGPTGVGYEQYF.